The rows below give T cell receptor beta chains drawn from one sample of a study of shared clonotypes between healthy human individuals. Using immunoSEQ multiplex PCR, the repertoire was profiled, and TCRdb retains in-frame clones only, with some absent. Of 1.5 million to 2.5 million clones in the sample, approximately 94% are singletons; the top ten hold approximately 1.2%. The specimen sequenced was naive CD8+ T cells sorted from blood. The receptor source for this set is a man aged 18 to 30 in good health. Each CDR3 is given with its conserved first and last residue. Each record gives: J gene, clone size, V gene, D gene, CDR3 DNA, CDR3 protein. The D gene is left open where the match is weak. Size tells how often a clone was seen (once, few, many) or the class of an expanded clone, and some rows leave it out.

>TRBJ2-2|.|TRBV27|.
TGTGCCAGCAGATTGGACACCGGGGAGCTGTTTTTT
CASRLDTGELFF
>TRBJ1-4|once|TRBV7-6|.
TGTGCCAGCAGCTTAGCTTCGGGAAAACTGTTTTTT
CASSLASGKLFF
>TRBJ1-2|.|TRBV6-5|TRBD1
TGTGCCAGCACCCTGAGACAGGGTCAGGGGTATGGCTACACCTTC
CASTLRQGQGYGYTF
>TRBJ2-7|.|TRBV2|TRBD1
TGTGCCAGCAGTGATCAGGGGGCGATCCTATACGAGCAGTACTTC
CASSDQGAILYEQYF
>TRBJ2-7|.|TRBV5-1|.
TGCGCCAGCAGCTGGCTAGGGGTGGAGTTCGACTTC
CASSWLGVEFDF
>TRBJ2-7|.|TRBV9|TRBD1
TGTGCCAGCAGCGCACAGGGGGCCTTCCACGAGCAGTACTTC
CASSAQGAFHEQYF
>TRBJ2-3|.|TRBV27|TRBD1
TGTGCCAGCAGTCTCCGGACAGGGGGAACAGATACGCAGTATTTT
CASSLRTGGTDTQYF
>TRBJ2-1|once|TRBV4-3|TRBD2
TGCGCCAGCAGCCAAAAAGAGGGGACTAGCGCCTACAATGAGCAGTTCTTC
CASSQKEGTSAYNEQFF
>TRBJ2-1|.|TRBV12-5|TRBD2
TGTGCTAGTGGTTCCGCGACTAGCGGCTCCTACAATGAGCAGTTCTTC
CASGSATSGSYNEQFF
>TRBJ2-7|once|TRBV4-1|TRBD2
TGCGCCAGCAGCCAAGTGGGAGGGGCCGACTACGAGCAGTACTTC
CASSQVGGADYEQYF
>TRBJ1-6|.|TRBV7-2|.
TGTGCCAGCAGCTCGGGGTTTGATAATTCACCCCTCCACTTT
CASSSGFDNSPLHF
>TRBJ1-4|.|TRBV6-6|TRBD1
TGTGCCAGTCTACAGGGGTCTAATGAAAAACTGTTTTTT
CASLQGSNEKLFF
>TRBJ1-1|.|TRBV30|.
TGTGCCTGGACCCAAGGACTGCTGAACACTGAAGCTTTCTTT
CAWTQGLLNTEAFF
>TRBJ2-7|.|TRBV5-6|.
TGTGCCAGCAGCAACCGGGATGGGATTGGGTCTAGAGAGCAGTACTTC
CASSNRDGIGSREQYF
>TRBJ2-1|.|TRBV30|.
TGTGCCTGGAGTTTGGGGGCAGTGTGGAATGAGCAGTTCTTC
CAWSLGAVWNEQFF
>TRBJ2-5|.|TRBV25-1|TRBD1
TGTGCCAGCAGTGAACCGACAGGGGGATGGGAGACCCAGTACTTC
CASSEPTGGWETQYF
>TRBJ2-5|.|TRBV6-5|.
TGTGCCAGCAGTTACTCGGGCGGGCAAGAGACCCAGTACTTC
CASSYSGGQETQYF
>TRBJ1-2|.|TRBV29-1|.
TGCAGCGTCTATAGCCAGCCGGACAGAACTAACTATGGCTACACCTTC
CSVYSQPDRTNYGYTF
>TRBJ1-1|.|TRBV11-2|.
TGTGCCAGCAGCCCTAACCGACATCCGAACACTGAAGCTTTCTTT
CASSPNRHPNTEAFF
>TRBJ1-1|few|TRBV4-1|TRBD1
TGCGCCAGCAGCCAAGCCCAGGGGGGCGCGGGAGCTTTCTTT
CASSQAQGGAGAFF
>TRBJ1-3|.|TRBV5-6|.
TGTGCCAGCAGCTTGGGCTCTGGAAACACCATATATTTT
CASSLGSGNTIYF
>TRBJ2-7|.|TRBV23-1|.
TGCGCCACCTGCTTCAGCTACGAGCAGTACTTC
CATCFSYEQYF
>TRBJ2-7|.|TRBV27|.
TGTGCCAGCAGCCCCTCTTCGAGTCTATTCTACGAGCAGTACTTC
CASSPSSSLFYEQYF
>TRBJ2-2|.|TRBV5-1|.
TGCGCCAGCAGCACCGGGACGGTGAACACCGGGGAGCTGTTTTTT
CASSTGTVNTGELFF
>TRBJ2-1|.|TRBV27|TRBD1
TGTGCCACTTCGGACAGGGGAGAGGATGAGCAGTTCTTC
CATSDRGEDEQFF
>TRBJ1-5|.|TRBV28|.
TGTGCCAGCAGTTTAACAGGCGCTTATAGCAATCAGCCCCAGCATTTT
CASSLTGAYSNQPQHF
>TRBJ2-2|.|TRBV4-2|.
TGTGCCAGCAGATACAGACTAGAGGAGACCGGGGAGCTGTTTTTT
CASRYRLEETGELFF
>TRBJ2-2|.|TRBV25-1|TRBD1
TGTGCCAGCAGTGACTACCGGGACAGCGACACCGGGGAGCTGTTTTTT
CASSDYRDSDTGELFF
>TRBJ2-7|.|TRBV28|.
TGTGCCAGCAGGCTCCGGTACTCCTACGAGCAGTACTTC
CASRLRYSYEQYF
>TRBJ2-2|.|TRBV7-9|.
TGTGCCAGCACACACTCGGGGACCGGCACCGGGGAGCTGTTTTTT
CASTHSGTGTGELFF
>TRBJ2-1|.|TRBV4-1|TRBD1
TGCGCCAGCAGCTACACAGGGGACCCCTACAATGAGCAGTTCTTC
CASSYTGDPYNEQFF
>TRBJ1-2|once|TRBV9|.
TGTGCCAGCAGCGTCGGGGCGGCGCCTAACTATGGCTACACCTTC
CASSVGAAPNYGYTF
>TRBJ2-6|.|TRBV27|TRBD1
TGTGCCAGCAGTCCTGGGACAGGGGGCTATATTGCTGGGGCCAACGTCCTGACTTTC
CASSPGTGGYIAGANVLTF
>TRBJ2-2|.|TRBV30|.
TGTGCCTGGAGTGTATTACCAGGCGGGGAGCTGTTTTTT
CAWSVLPGGELFF
>TRBJ2-7|.|TRBV5-4|TRBD2
TGTGCCAGCAGCTTGAGGACGGCGGGGGACGAGCAGTACTTC
CASSLRTAGDEQYF
>TRBJ1-3|.|TRBV10-2|.
TGCGCCAGCAGTGAGGAGAATGGAAACACCATATATTTT
CASSEENGNTIYF
>TRBJ2-7|.|TRBV27|TRBD1
TGTGCCAGCAGTCTTACAGGGGTCGAGCAGTACTTC
CASSLTGVEQYF
>TRBJ2-1|.|TRBV10-3|TRBD1
TGTGCCATCAGTCCCCGACAGGGGTCCTACTACAATGAGCAGTTCTTC
CAISPRQGSYYNEQFF
>TRBJ2-2|.|TRBV4-3|.
TGCGCCAGCAGCCAAGGTTTTTCGTCGGAGGACACCGGGGAGCTGTTTTTT
CASSQGFSSEDTGELFF
>TRBJ1-4|.|TRBV2|TRBD1
TGTGCCAGCAGTCCCGACAGGGGGAGTGAAAAACTGTTTTTT
CASSPDRGSEKLFF
>TRBJ1-5|.|TRBV6-1|.
TGTGCCAGCAGTGAACCGAGAATGATGGGCAATCAGCCCCAGCATTTT
CASSEPRMMGNQPQHF
>TRBJ2-7|.|TRBV7-9|TRBD2
TGTGCCAGCAGCTTGAGTAGCGGGGGAACTAGCTCCTACGAGCAGTACTTC
CASSLSSGGTSSYEQYF
>TRBJ2-7|.|TRBV27|TRBD1
TGTGCCAGCAGTCACAGGGGGCCAAACTACGAGCAGTACTTC
CASSHRGPNYEQYF
>TRBJ2-1|.|TRBV7-8|TRBD2
TGTGCCAGCAGCCTACTAGCGGGAGTGGGCAATGAGCAGTTCTTC
CASSLLAGVGNEQFF
>TRBJ1-1|.|TRBV6-6|.
TGTGCCAGCAGTTACCTGGGACACCCCAGTGAAGCTTTCTTT
CASSYLGHPSEAFF
>TRBJ1-1|.|TRBV19|.
TGTGCCAGTAGTTTAGCCGAGAACACTGAAGCTTTCTTT
CASSLAENTEAFF
>TRBJ2-7|.|TRBV4-1|TRBD1
TGCGCCAGCAGCCAAGACCCGGGACAGGGCCACGAGCAGTACTTC
CASSQDPGQGHEQYF
>TRBJ2-5|once|TRBV18|.
TGTGCCAGCTCACCCACATACGCCTGGATACAGTCCCAAGAGACCCAGTACTTC
CASSPTYAWIQSQETQYF
>TRBJ1-3|few|TRBV5-4|.
TGTGCCAGCAGCTTGGACAGTTTTGGAAACACCATATATTTT
CASSLDSFGNTIYF